The 30 T cell receptor beta chains presented below share a single source sample, sequenced in a study of type 1 regulatory T cells. These receptors have no identified antigens. MiXCR was run by TCRdb on the reads, yielding one entry per CDR3 protein. Here the sample spans roughly 71,000 distinct CDR3 sequences, roughly 60% being singletons. Sample: cultured T cells, either the whole culture or a sorted T cell fraction (not recorded which). Subset here: Tr1-enriched cell product generated in vitro against host alloantigens. All receptors derive from a human donor in good health.

The chain employs TRBV12-3 or TRBV12-4 and TRBJ1-4; maybe TRBD1 (5 bases). V lost 7 bases and J lost 4, with 16 bases in between. This CDR3 is built from 15 residues. The CDR3 DNA sequence: TGTGCCAGCACCATAACAGGATTCAATAATGAAAAACTGTTTTTT. It specifies CASTITGFNNEKLFF.

The rearrangement uses TRBV18 and TRBJ2-3; D uncertain. The CDR3 sequence is 13 residues long. V shed 0 bases and J shed 5 bases, with 6 bases lying between them. Germline V gene lookup returns CDR1 KGHSH and CDR2 LQKENI. In DNA, the CDR3 is TGTGCCAGCTCACCACCGACCATAGATACGCAGTATTTT. Amino acids: CASSPPTIDTQYF.

There are a few counts of this clonotype. The chain carries TRBV20-1 and TRBJ2-3; D is possibly TRBD1 (5 bases). CDR3 length: 16 residues. Germline V gene lookup returns CDR1 DFQATT and CDR2 SNEGSKA (reference sequence). Trimming cost V 1 base and J 4 bases, with 18 bases left between them. This CDR3 is CSARGPWGRGPDTQYF. The CDR3 DNA follows: TGCAGTGCTAGAGGCCCCTGGGGAAGGGGCCCAGATACGCAGTATTTT.

This clonotype was counted only a few times. It may be a read error: a sequence one base away is much more abundant. V gene TRBV29-1 combines with J gene TRBJ2-5; 10 nucleotides line up with TRBD2. CDR1 and CDR2 (germline): SQVTM, ANQGSEA. V lost 4 bases, J lost 9 bases, and 8 bases stayed unmatched. The CDR3 is 13 amino acids. DNA for the CDR3: TGCAGCGTTGTTGTCCTAGCGGGGGAGGCCCAGTACTTC. Translating it yields CSVVVLAGEAQYF.

J is TRBJ2-1 and V is TRBV4-3; 9 bases are shared with TRBD2. V lost 4 bases, J lost 9 bases, and 7 bases stayed unmatched. The V gene's germline CDR1 is LGHNA and CDR2 YSLEER. CDR3 length: 14 residues. CDR3 amino acids: CASSLGGRASEQFF. In nucleotides, the CDR3 is TGCGCCAGCAGCCTCGGCGGGAGGGCCAGTGAGCAGTTCTTC.

This chain uses TRBV7-2 with TRBJ1-4; 7 bases agree with TRBD1. Germline V CDR1 and CDR2: SGHTA, FQGNSA. The CDR3 consists of 15 residues. Trimming cost V 6 bases and J 7 bases; bases outside gene matches: 11. CDR3 amino acids: CASSFRQGGSEKLFF. The CDR3 DNA is TGTGCCAGCAGTTTTCGACAGGGTGGTAGTGAAAAACTGTTTTTT.

This clonotype was detected only a few times. V and J are TRBV5-1 and TRBJ2-1; 9 nucleotides align to TRBD1. The CDR3 contains 14 residues. Germline V gene sequence: CDR1 SGHRS, CDR2 YFSETQ. V lost 0 bases and J lost 5; bases outside the gene matches: 0. This CDR3 reads CASSLGDRDNEQFF. CDR3 bases: TGCGCCAGCAGCTTGGGGGACAGGGACAATGAGCAGTTCTTC.

This clonotype occurred a few times. The chain combines TRBV7-2 with TRBJ2-1, with 7 bases fitting TRBD2. Germline V gene sequence: CDR1 SGHTA, CDR2 FQGNSA. J lost 6 bases, V lost 1 base, and 9 bases had no gene match. This CDR3 has 16 amino acids. The CDR3 is CASSLGAGPPPNEQFF. As DNA, the CDR3 is TGTGCCAGCAGCTTAGGAGCGGGGCCCCCCCCCAATGAGCAGTTCTTC.

This clonotype has just a few counts. The chain employs TRBV10-3 and TRBJ2-1; D is possibly TRBD1 (6 bases). Germline CDR1 and CDR2: ENHRY and SYGVKD. V was cut by 7 bases and J by 3 bases, with 7 bases left in between. The CDR3 runs to 12 residues. In DNA form, the CDR3 reads TGTGCCATCACGACAGGCTACAATGAGCAGTTCTTC. Encoded protein: CAITTGYNEQFF.

The gene calls are TRBV28 and TRBJ2-7, with a tentative D call TRBD2 (5 bases). This CDR3 is built from 14 residues. Germline values: CDR1 MDHEN, CDR2 SYDVKM. Trimming cost V 3 bases and J 2 bases, with 11 bases left between them. The CDR3 protein is CASSFTGIPYEQYF. In DNA, the CDR3 is TGTGCCAGCAGTTTCACCGGGATCCCCTACGAGCAGTACTTC.

V usage is TRBV20-1 and J usage is TRBJ1-2, with TRBD1 matching over 9 bases. Per the germline V gene, CDR1 is DFQATT and CDR2 is SNEGSKA (reference sequence). Trimming removed 3 bases from V and 6 bases from J; junction bases left unmatched: 5. The CDR3 runs 13 residues. The CDR3 DNA reads as TGCAGTGCTAGCGGGACAGGGTTAAATGGCTACACCTTC. Its translation: CSASGTGLNGYTF.

This clonotype was observed once. The chain has TRBV6-6 and TRBJ1-1, with no clear D. Trimming pared 4 bases from V and 0 bases from J, leaving 3 bases between. Germline values: CDR1 MNHNY, CDR2 SVGAGI (reference sequence). The CDR3 consists of 12 residues. The CDR3 coding sequence is TGTGCCAGCAGTTTGTTGAACACTGAAGCTTTCTTT. Encoded protein: CASSLLNTEAFF.

The rearrangement links TRBV12-3 or TRBV12-4 to TRBJ1-5, with D perhaps matching TRBD1 (5 bases). The V gene lost 5 bases and the J gene lost 0 bases, with 17 bases spanning the gap. This CDR3 has 17 residues. CDR3 nucleotide sequence: TGTGCCAGCAGTCCCCGGGACTTTACCTATAGCAATCAGCCCCAGCATTTT. This codes for CASSPRDFTYSNQPQHF.

J is TRBJ2-7 and V is TRBV6-5, with 7 bases identical to TRBD1. Trimming at V came to 2 bases and at J to 6 bases, leaving 4 bases not matched to a gene. This CDR3 is built from 13 residues. The V gene's germline CDR1 is MNHEY and CDR2 SVGAGI. The CDR3 coding sequence is TGTGCCAGCAGTTACGCAACAGGGGTCGAGCAGTACTTC. It is translated as CASSYATGVEQYF.

The chain employs TRBV4-1 and TRBJ2-1; the D gene is possibly TRBD2 (6 bases). Germline lookup yields CDR1 MGHRA and CDR2 YSYEKL. This CDR3 has 18 residues. V was cut by 1 base and J by 8 bases, with 24 bases left in between. The DNA for the CDR3 is TGCGCCAGCAGCCAAGGGGAGGCGGCGGTCCCTAGTGACCATGAGCAGTTCTTC. As protein: CASSQGEAAVPSDHEQFF.

This clonotype was detected only a few times. This rearrangement joins TRBV6-2 or TRBV6-3 to TRBJ1-5, with a weak D call TRBD1 (6 bases). In germline, CDR1 is MNHEY, CDR2 SVGEGT. The V end was cut by 7 bases, the J end by 0 bases, with 16 bases between. CDR3 length equals 16 residues. In DNA form, the CDR3 reads TGTGCCAGCACCAGGGGAGCTGGTAATAGCAATCAGCCCCAGCATTTT. It translates to CASTRGAGNSNQPQHF.

With respect to this clonotype: At one end, the junction sequence differs from germline, possibly due to a read error. The genes are TRBV9 and TRBJ2-2, with 7 bases that match TRBD2. The CDR3 runs 15 residues. The germline V gene has CDR1 SGDLS and CDR2 YYNGEE. CDR3 bases: TGTGCCAGCAGCCCGTTGGCTAGCGGCACCGGGGGGCTGTTTTTT. This encodes CASSPLASGTGGLFF.

The gene calls are TRBV6-5 and TRBJ2-6; D remains ambiguous. The ends were cut back, 4 bases at V and 4 bases at J, with 11 bases in the middle. Germline CDR1 is MNHEY and CDR2 is SVGAGI. The CDR3 consists of 15 residues. The CDR3 spells CASSSTLWGANVLTF. CDR3 nucleotide sequence: TGTGCCAGCAGTTCCACCCTCTGGGGGGCCAACGTCCTGACTTTC.

The rearrangement uses TRBV6-5 and TRBJ2-7; a weak D match, TRBD2 (5 bases). The CDR3 length is 15 residues. Between the trimmed V and J ends, which lost 4 bases and 1 base, there was a span of 14 bases. The germline V gene encodes CDR1 MNHEY and CDR2 SVGAGI. The CDR3 DNA reads as TGTGCCAGCAGTTTCGCCCGGGATCCATCCTACGAGCAGTACTTC. This gives the protein CASSFARDPSYEQYF.

The CDR3 spells CASSLLAIQETQYF. Written as DNA, the CDR3 is TGTGCCAGCAGCCTTCTAGCGATACAAGAGACCCAGTACTTC. The V call is TRBV28, the J call TRBJ2-5; D is perhaps TRBD2 (6 bases). The CDR3 length is 14 residues. V was clipped by 6 bases and J by 2 bases, with 13 bases between them. CDR1 is MDHEN and CDR2 is SYDVKM in the germline V gene.

The V and J genes are TRBV5-4 and TRBJ1-1; no reliable D call. This CDR3 is 16 amino acids long. CDR1 and CDR2 from the germline V gene are SGHNT and YYREEE (reference sequence). The V gene lost 4 bases and the J gene lost 4 bases, with 20 bases spanning the gap. For the CDR3, the DNA is TGTGCCAGCAGCGCCGACCTAACAGTGTTTGTCACTGAAGCTTTCTTT. This encodes CASSADLTVFVTEAFF.

This clonotype was counted between two and nine times. The V and J genes are TRBV18 and TRBJ2-7, with 12 bases matching TRBD1. Germline trimming cut 4 bases from V and 6 bases from J; bases unmatched to any gene: 16. Germline values: CDR1 KGHSH, CDR2 LQKENI. This CDR3 has 18 residues. The CDR3 loop reads CASSLPGQGALTHFEQYF. The CDR3 region has the DNA TGTGCCAGCTCACTGCCGGGACAGGGGGCCCTCACTCATTTCGAGCAGTACTTC.

The rearrangement links TRBV4-1 to TRBJ2-2; 10 nucleotides match TRBD2. CDR1 MGHRA and CDR2 YSYEKL come from the germline V gene. The CDR3 totals 16 residues. The J segment lost 7 bases and the V segment lost 0 bases, leaving 5 bases of the junction unmatched. The CDR3 loop reads CASSQDLAGEDGELFF. The CDR3 DNA sequence: TGCGCCAGCAGCCAAGATCTAGCGGGAGAGGACGGGGAGCTGTTTTTT.

This chain connects TRBV7-3 to TRBJ2-2, with 8 nucleotides matching TRBD2. CDR3 size: 17 residues. With 1 base clipped from V and 5 bases from J, the junction kept 9 bases outside the gene matches. Germline V gives CDR1 SGHTA, CDR2 FQGTGA. The chain's CDR3 is CASSLNRGRTLTGELFF. In DNA form, the CDR3 reads TGTGCCAGCAGCTTAAACCGCGGGAGGACTTTGACCGGGGAGCTGTTTTTT.

This clonotype showed up just a few times. The chain has TRBV5-1 and TRBJ2-5; TRBD2 agrees at 8 bases. After removal of 4 bases from V and 4 bases from J, the junction contained 0 bases not matched to a gene. In germline, CDR1 is SGHRS, CDR2 YFSETQ. There are 12 residues in the CDR3. The CDR3 bases are TGCGCCAGCAGCACTAGCGGAGAGACCCAGTACTTC. The encoded protein is CASSTSGETQYF.

The chain couples TRBV5-1 to TRBJ1-3, with D maybe TRBD1 (5 bases). The length of the CDR3 is 17 residues. The germline CDR1 and CDR2 sequences are SGHRS and YFSETQ. Trimming took 0 bases from V and 0 from J, leaving 13 bases between them. The CDR3 DNA sequence: TGCGCCAGCAGCTTGGTGGGGACGTCCCACTCTGGAAACACCATATATTTT. Translated: CASSLVGTSHSGNTIYF. Combining the CDR3 with reference TRBV5-1 and TRBJ1-3 gives the whole variable domain KAGVTQTPRYLIKTRGQQVTLSCSPISGHRSVSWYQQTPGQGLQFLFEYFSETQRNKGNFPGRFSGRQFSNSRSEMNVSTLELGDSALYLCASSLVGTSHSGNTIYFGEGSWLTVV.

This sequence joins TRBV28 and TRBJ2-3; TRBD2 might be the D (5 bases). Germline loops: CDR1 MDHEN, CDR2 SYDVKM. Between the trimmed V and J ends, which lost 2 bases and 2 bases, there was a span of 20 bases. The CDR3 spans 18 residues. CDR3 in amino acids: CASSLDRWTARDTDTQYF. As DNA, the CDR3 is TGTGCCAGCAGTTTAGATCGATGGACCGCGAGGGACACAGATACGCAGTATTTT. The complete variable domain, with remaining parts taken from reference TRBV28 and TRBJ2-3, reads DVKVTQSSRYLVKRTGEKVFLECVQDMDHENMFWYRQDPGLGLRLIYFSYDVKMKEKGDIPEGYSVSREKKERFSLILESASTNQTSMYLCASSLDRWTARDTDTQYFGPGTRLTVL.

The rearrangement links TRBV24-1 to TRBJ2-7, with 7 bases fitting TRBD1. V was clipped by 6 bases and J by 3 bases; unmatched bases: 7. CDR3 size: 14 residues. The germline CDR1 and CDR2 sequences are KGHDR and SFDVKD. CDR3 sequence (DNA): TGTGCCACCAGTCCAGGGGGACAGTTCTACGAGCAGTACTTC. Translation gives CATSPGGQFYEQYF.

This clonotype came up a few times. V gene TRBV27 combines with J gene TRBJ2-7; unclear D gene. The ends were cut back, 3 bases at V and 3 bases at J, with 12 bases in the middle. The CDR3 totals 14 residues. Germline V gene data show CDR1 as MNHEY and CDR2 as SMNVEV (reference sequence). The CDR3 sequence is CASSFQNTDYEQYF. The DNA of the CDR3 is TGTGCCAGCAGTTTCCAAAATACAGACTACGAGCAGTACTTC.

J is TRBJ2-1 and V is TRBV24-1; D ambiguous. The CDR3 is 13 residues long. Trimming removed 0 bases at V and 10 bases at J, with 9 bases between. Germline CDR1 KGHDR, CDR2 SFDVKD. This CDR3 reads CATSDLGVGEQFF. CDR3 sequence (DNA): TGTGCCACCAGTGATTTGGGGGTCGGAGAGCAGTTCTTC.